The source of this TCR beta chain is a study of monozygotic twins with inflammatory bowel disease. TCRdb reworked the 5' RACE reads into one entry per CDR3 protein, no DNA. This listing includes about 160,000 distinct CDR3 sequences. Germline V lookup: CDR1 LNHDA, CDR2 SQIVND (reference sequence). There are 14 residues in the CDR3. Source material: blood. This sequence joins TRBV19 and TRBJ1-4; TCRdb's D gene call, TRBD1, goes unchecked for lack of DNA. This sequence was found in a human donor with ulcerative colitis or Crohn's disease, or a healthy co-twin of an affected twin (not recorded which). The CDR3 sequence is CASSIRRGDEKLFF.